One and the same sample provided the 4 T cell receptor beta chains below, sequenced in a study of blood T cell repertoires in COVID-19. Clones were read by immunoSEQ multiplex PCR, and TCRdb kept only the in-frame ones, dropping some. The data contain around 370,000 clones, 80% to 90% of them singletons. Sequenced sample: peripheral blood. Receptors were obtained from a woman in her forties or fifties with COVID-19, enrolled during active disease.

The chain has TRBV29-1 and TRBJ2-5, with 8 bases identical to TRBD2. Per the germline V gene, CDR1 is SQVTM and CDR2 is ANQGSEA. The CDR3 sequence is 12 residues long. Trimming took 7 bases from V and 4 from J; bases not matched to a gene: 5. CDR3 DNA sequence: TGCAGCGCTGGACTAGCCGCAGAGACCCAGTACTTC. It is translated as CSAGLAAETQYF.

The V call is TRBV6-6, the J call TRBJ1-1; weak D call: TRBD1 (5 bases). CDR3 length equals 14 residues. Germline CDR1 is MNHNY and CDR2 is SVGAGI (reference sequence). V was pared by 0 bases and J by 4 bases, with 9 bases between. CDR3 sequence reads: CASSYSGGSTEAFF. CDR3 in DNA: TGTGCCAGCAGTTACTCGGGGGGTAGCACTGAAGCTTTCTTT.

V usage is TRBV27 and J usage is TRBJ2-7; weak D call: TRBD1 (6 bases). V was clipped by 7 bases and J by 2 bases, with 21 bases between them. The CDR3 is made up of 16 amino acids. Germline CDR1 MNHEY, CDR2 SMNVEV (reference sequence). The CDR3 DNA reads as TGTGCCAGCACCTCCTTAGGGGCAGGGGAAACCTACGAGCAGTACTTC. Residues: CASTSLGAGETYEQYF.

This chain connects TRBV5-8 to TRBJ1-2; a weak D match, TRBD1 (6 bases). CDR1 SGHTS and CDR2 YDEGEE come from the germline V gene. This CDR3 comprises 17 residues. Trimming cost V 0 bases and J 0 bases, with 15 bases left between them. Here the CDR3 DNA reads TGTGCCAGCAGCTTGGGGGGGCTTCCGGACTCTAACTATGGCTACACCTTC. Translated: CASSLGGLPDSNYGYTF.